What follows are 30 T cell receptor beta chains derived from one specimen sequenced in a study of T cells in Graves' hyperthyroidism and ophthalmopathy. TCR beta CDR3 regions were amplified from RNA. The HTBI primer set drove a first-round RT-PCR of the TCR CDR3. TCRdb passed the multiplex PCR reads through MiXCR, listing each CDR3 protein once. The sample shows hundreds of thousands of distinct CDR3 sequences, roughly 15% of them seen only once. The material sequenced was blood. The receptor source for this set is a young man with Graves' ophthalmopathy.

This clonotype was picked up many times. The chain recombines TRBV7-8 with TRBJ2-1; no firm D call. The CDR3 totals 15 residues. V was shortened by 3 bases and J by 0 bases, with 9 bases between the two germline ends. Germline V gene sequence: CDR1 SGHVS, CDR2 FQNEAQ. Here the CDR3 DNA reads TGTGCCAGCAGCTTCGGGCTACGCTCCTACAATGAGCAGTTCTTC. Its protein product is CASSFGLRSYNEQFF.

This clonotype was observed at least ten times. V and J are TRBV18 and TRBJ1-4; TRBD1 matches 9 bases. V shed 5 bases and J 4 bases; nucleotides not matched to a gene: 5. The CDR3 is 15 amino acids. Germline V gene lookup returns CDR1 KGHSH and CDR2 LQKENI. CDR3 coding DNA: TGTGCCAGCTCAGCACAGGGGGCCAGTAATGAAAAACTGTTTTTT. Protein: CASSAQGASNEKLFF.

This clonotype has at least ten counts. V is TRBV27 and J is TRBJ2-3, with D perhaps TRBD1 (5 bases). CDR1 MNHEY and CDR2 SMNVEV come from the germline V gene (reference sequence). This CDR3 has 15 amino acids. V lost 2 bases, J lost 4 bases, and 13 bases lay in between. The CDR3, as DNA: TGTGCCAGCAGTTTAGGTTCAGGGTGGGCAGATACGCAGTATTTT. This encodes CASSLGSGWADTQYF.

The chain couples TRBV7-9 to TRBJ1-2; no definite D call. The V and J ends lost 1 base and 14 bases respectively, with 14 bases between them. The CDR3 consists of 12 residues. CDR1 and CDR2 from the germline V gene are SEHNR and FQNEAQ (reference sequence). The CDR3 loop reads CASSLDGFRRTF. The CDR3 DNA follows: TGTGCCAGCAGCTTAGATGGATTCCGCCGAACCTTC.

This clonotype was counted ten times or more. V gene TRBV12-3 or TRBV12-4 combines with J gene TRBJ2-1, with TRBD2 as a possible D gene (6 bases). The CDR3 has 17 residues. Trimming stripped 6 bases from V and 7 bases from J, with 25 bases between. The CDR3 coding sequence is TGTGCCAGCAGGCGGGACGTTAGGTCGGGTGGGTTTAATGAGCAGTTCTTC. Residues: CASRRDVRSGGFNEQFF.

In its sample, this clonotype was seen a few times. One junction end does not reproduce the germline sequence, and a read error may be involved. The rearrangement joins TRBV6-1 to TRBJ1-2; unclear D gene. This CDR3 contains 12 residues. CDR1 and CDR2 (germline): MNHNS, SASEGT. CDR3 DNA: TGTGCCACCAGTGAAGAGGACTATGGCTACACCTTC. It translates to CATSEEDYGYTF.

This clonotype was picked up many times. This sequence joins TRBV11-2 and TRBJ1-2, with D possibly matching TRBD1 (5 bases). The CDR3 is made up of 14 amino acids. The ends were cut back, 8 bases at V and 0 bases at J, with 13 bases in the middle. The germline CDR1 and CDR2 sequences are SGHAT and FQNNGV. For the CDR3, the DNA is TGTGCCAGCGAGCGGGACCGCGCTAACTATGGCTACACCTTC. It yields the protein CASERDRANYGYTF.

The sample holds many counts of this clonotype. The chain combines TRBV27 with TRBJ1-5; 10 bases map to TRBD1. The CDR3 is made up of 14 amino acids. The germline V gene encodes CDR1 MNHEY and CDR2 SMNVEV (reference sequence). V lost 5 bases and J lost 5; bases outside the gene matches: 3. CDR3 in DNA: TGTGCCAGCAGTGCAGGGACAGGGGATCAGCCCCAGCATTTT. Translated, it gives CASSAGTGDQPQHF.

Worth noting for this clonotype: A read error may explain this, as a much larger clone is one base away. The CDR3 loop reads CASRGTGVHRELFF. The CDR3 DNA is TGTGCCAGCAGGGGGACAGGCGTCCACCGGGAGCTGTTTTTT. This rearrangement joins TRBV2 to TRBJ2-2; 8 nucleotides match TRBD1. Unmatched junction bases numbered 9, after V lost 6 bases and J lost 9 bases. Germline loops: CDR1 SNHLY, CDR2 FYNNEI. This CDR3 has 14 residues.

This clonotype has a count of ten or more. This sequence joins TRBV6-1 and TRBJ2-7; no clear D gene. Trimming left V 6 bases short and J 3 bases short, with 15 bases between. The CDR3 has 14 amino acids. Per germline, CDR1 MNHNS and CDR2 SASEGT. In nucleotides, the CDR3 is TGTGCCAGCAGACGGAATCCCGGCGACTACGAGCAGTACTTC. Residues: CASRRNPGDYEQYF.

The table lists this clonotype with a few counts. A much larger clone sits a single nucleotide away, making a read error possible. The chain combines TRBV11-2 with TRBJ2-3, with D possibly called TRBD1 or TRBD2 (5 bases each). Trimming removed 5 bases at V and 3 bases at J, with 12 bases between. CDR3 length: 14 amino acids. Germline V gene lookup returns CDR1 SGHAT and CDR2 FQNNGV. The CDR3 DNA sequence: TGTGCCAGCAGCAAGGGGAGAGGGACAGATACGCAGTATTTT. It is translated as CASSKGRGTDTQYF.

This clonotype was seen a few times. The V call is TRBV19, the J call TRBJ2-7; maybe TRBD1 (6 bases). Deletions cut 2 bases from V and 3 bases from J, with 11 bases between. The CDR3 consists of 14 residues. The germline CDR1 and CDR2 sequences are LNHDA and SQIVND (reference sequence). CDR3 region: CASSINGQNYEQYF. The CDR3 DNA reads TGTGCCAGTAGTATAAACGGACAGAACTACGAGCAGTACTTC.

This clonotype was counted at least ten times. The V call is TRBV6-1, the J call TRBJ2-1; D gene ambiguous. Between the trimmed V and J ends, which lost 6 bases and 5 bases, there was a span of 5 bases. Germline lookup yields CDR1 MNHNS and CDR2 SASEGT. This CDR3 has 11 amino acids. The CDR3 loop reads CASSSNNEQFF. The CDR3 DNA sequence: TGTGCCAGCAGCTCTAACAATGAGCAGTTCTTC.

At least ten counts were recorded for this clonotype. The rearrangement uses TRBV4-1 and TRBJ2-3; no firm D call. The CDR3 runs 16 residues. Trimming removed 2 bases at V and 1 base at J, with 13 bases between. Germline CDR1 is MGHRA and CDR2 is YSYEKL. The CDR3 bases are TGCGCCAGCAGCCAATACTCGGCGCCTCGCACAGATACGCAGTATTTT. Protein sequence: CASSQYSAPRTDTQYF.

V usage is TRBV29-1 and J usage is TRBJ1-1; no definite D call. CDR1 is SQVTM, CDR2 ANQGSEA, per germline. This CDR3 has 10 amino acids. V was clipped by 4 bases and J by 5 bases, with 5 bases between them. The CDR3 loop is CSVAVTEAFF. The CDR3 bases are TGCAGCGTTGCGGTAACTGAAGCTTTCTTT.

This clonotype showed up many times. The chain uses TRBV2 and TRBJ2-3; D is possibly TRBD2 (6 bases). The CDR3 covers 15 residues. Trimming shortened V by 3 bases and J by 3 bases, and 13 bases separated the two germline ends. The germline gives CDR1 SNHLY, CDR2 FYNNEI. CDR3 residues: CASSDVGGGTDTQYF. CDR3 nucleotides: TGTGCCAGCAGTGACGTGGGGGGTGGTACAGATACGCAGTATTTT.

This clonotype has more than one count but fewer than ten. J is TRBJ1-4 and V is TRBV11-1; D is possibly TRBD1 (6 bases). CDR3 length: 15 residues. CDR1 and CDR2 (germline): SGHAT, FQDESV (reference sequence). The ends were cut back, 5 bases at V and 4 bases at J, with 14 bases in the middle. Here the CDR3 DNA reads TGTGCCAGCAGCCGGGGACAAGGAATTAATGAAAAACTGTTTTTT. This encodes CASSRGQGINEKLFF. The complete variable domain, with remaining parts taken from reference TRBV11-1 and TRBJ1-4, reads EAEVAQSPRYKITEKSQAVAFWCDPISGHATLYWYRQILGQGPELLVQFQDESVVDDSQLPKDRFSAERLKGVDSTLKIQPAELGDSAMYLCASSRGQGINEKLFFGSGTQLSVL.

The table lists this clonotype with a few counts. The chain is built from TRBV19 and TRBJ2-6; D unclear. CDR1 LNHDA and CDR2 SQIVND come from the germline V gene (reference sequence). CDR3 size: 21 residues. The V and J ends lost 2 bases and 0 bases respectively, with 23 bases between them. Written as DNA, the CDR3 is TGTGCCAGTAGTATAACCAAGGCAGCGACGGAAGGGCCCTCTGGGGCCAACGTCCTGACTTTC. Amino acid sequence: CASSITKAATEGPSGANVLTF.

Ten or more counts support this clonotype. The chain has TRBV27 and TRBJ1-5, with a tentative D call TRBD1 (5 bases). Germline CDR1 MNHEY, CDR2 SMNVEV (reference sequence). This CDR3 is built from 19 residues. V was clipped by 0 bases and J by 0 bases, with 18 bases between them. The CDR3, as DNA: TGTGCCAGCAGTTTATCCCCGCCTCTGACAGCTTATAGCAATCAGCCCCAGCATTTT. Translation gives CASSLSPPLTAYSNQPQHF.

This clonotype was found many times. The rearrangement uses TRBV13 and TRBJ1-2; 9 bases are shared with TRBD1. Germline-derived CDR1 and CDR2 are PRHDT and FYEKMQ (reference sequence). The CDR3 runs to 13 residues. The junction had 6 bases not matched to a gene; V was cut back by 5 bases and J by 8 bases. The CDR3 DNA follows: TGTGCCAGCAGCCCACAGGGGGCGGGGGGCTACACCTTC. Residues: CASSPQGAGGYTF.

The V call is TRBV10-3, the J call TRBJ1-6; a possible D gene is TRBD1 (5 bases). This CDR3 is built from 14 residues. In germline, CDR1 is ENHRY, CDR2 SYGVKD. V lost 7 bases, J lost 5 bases, and 12 bases lay in between. The CDR3 coding sequence is TGTGCCATCACCCCGACAGAGAATAATTCACCCCTCCACTTT. Encoded protein: CAITPTENNSPLHF.

This clonotype appeared a few times. The J gene is TRBJ2-2, the V gene TRBV24-1; TRBD1 matches at 9 bases. With 4 bases clipped from V and 4 bases from J, the junction kept 6 bases outside the gene matches. Germline V gene data show CDR1 as KGHDR and CDR2 as SFDVKD. There are 16 residues in the CDR3. The CDR3 here is CATSEGTGSITGELFF. The CDR3 coding sequence is TGTGCCACCAGTGAGGGGACAGGGTCAATCACCGGGGAGCTGTTTTTT.

This clonotype was counted ten times or more. V gene TRBV6-2 or TRBV6-3 combines with J gene TRBJ1-2; TRBD1 might be the D (6 bases). Trimming left V 2 bases short and J 2 bases short, with 6 bases between. The germline gives CDR1 MNHEY, CDR2 SVGEGT. The CDR3 loop spans 13 amino acids. The CDR3: CASSYGQNYGYTF. In nucleotides, the CDR3 is TGTGCCAGCAGTTACGGACAGAACTATGGCTACACCTTC.

This clonotype has a count of ten or more. The chain combines TRBV6-1 with TRBJ1-4; TRBD1 matches at 8 bases. Germline loops: CDR1 MNHNS, CDR2 SASEGT. Trimming removed 5 bases from V and 7 bases from J; junction bases left unmatched: 15. This CDR3 is built from 17 residues. The CDR3 coding sequence is TGTGCCAGCAGTTCCCTACTAAAGACAGGGGACGGTGAAAAACTGTTTTTT. The encoded protein is CASSSLLKTGDGEKLFF.

The chain employs TRBV5-1 and TRBJ1-1, with 11 bases that match TRBD1. The germline CDR1 and CDR2 sequences are SGHRS and YFSETQ. V lost 6 bases to trimming and J lost 4 bases; unmatched junction nucleotides: 8. The CDR3 loop spans 15 amino acids. The CDR3 DNA is TGCGCCAGCAACCCGGACGGGACAGGGGGCACTGAAGCTTTCTTT. Encoded protein: CASNPDGTGGTEAFF. Filled out from reference TRBV5-1 and TRBJ1-1, the complete variable domain reads KAGVTQTPRYLIKTRGQQVTLSCSPISGHRSVSWYQQTPGQGLQFLFEYFSETQRNKGNFPGRFSGRQFSNSRSEMNVSTLELGDSALYLCASNPDGTGGTEAFFGQGTRLTVV.

This clonotype was counted only a few times. The chain is built from TRBV6-1 and TRBJ1-1; D ambiguous. The V gene lost 5 bases and the J gene lost 9 bases, with 19 bases spanning the gap. The germline V gene has CDR1 MNHNS and CDR2 SASEGT. CDR3 length: 14 amino acids. The CDR3 protein is CASSPPGQLMKAFF. CDR3 in DNA: TGTGCCAGCAGTCCCCCCGGGCAGCTAATGAAAGCTTTCTTT.

The chain links TRBV20-1 to TRBJ1-3; possible D gene TRBD1, 5 bases. Trimming took 5 bases from V and 0 from J, leaving 14 bases between them. This CDR3 has 15 amino acids. Germline CDR1 reads DFQATT; CDR2 reads SNEGSKA (reference sequence). The CDR3, as DNA: TGCAGTGCTTACGACAGAAAGAGCTCTGGAAACACCATATATTTT. Protein sequence: CSAYDRKSSGNTIYF.

In its sample, this clonotype was seen a few times. The rearrangement joins TRBV6-1 to TRBJ1-1; 7 positions match TRBD1. V trimming: 7 bases; J trimming: 1 base; junction bases outside the gene matches: 6. CDR1 and CDR2 (germline): MNHNS, SASEGT. The length of the CDR3 is 14 residues. The CDR3 DNA is TGTGCCAGCAACCCGGACAGGCCGAACACTGAAGCTTTCTTT. Translating gives CASNPDRPNTEAFF.

This clonotype was detected ten times or more. This CDR3 reads CASSLGGQGNTEAFF. The CDR3 DNA follows: TGTGCCAGCTCACTCGGCGGACAGGGGAACACTGAAGCTTTCTTT. The chain is built from TRBV18 and TRBJ1-1; 8 bases fit TRBD1. Losses at the gene ends were 4 bases for V and 1 base for J; bases not matched to a gene: 5. Looked up from germline, CDR1 is KGHSH and CDR2 is LQKENI. There are 15 residues in the CDR3.

This clonotype was detected many times. This sequence joins TRBV5-1 and TRBJ2-7; D might be TRBD1 (6 bases). CDR1 is SGHRS, CDR2 YFSETQ, per germline. There are 14 residues in the CDR3. V lost 0 bases and J lost 7, with 14 bases in between. The DNA of the CDR3 is TGCGCCAGCAGCTTGGGGACAGCCCGGGAAGAGCAGTACTTC. Translation gives CASSLGTAREEQYF.